These T cell receptor beta chains were read from a single sample in a study of blood T cell repertoires in COVID-19. Generated by immunoSEQ multiplex PCR, the TCRdb table keeps only in-frame clones and is missing some. The data hold around 300,000 clones, with over 70% observed a single time. Sequencing was performed on peripheral blood. The receptors stem from a man younger than 40 with active or convalescent COVID-19. Each CDR3 is given with its conserved first and last residue. A D gene is named only where the DNA matches it firmly. Not all rows give a size; the values are once, few, many and, for expanded clones, a class.

j_gene,abundance,v_gene,d_gene,CDR3nt,CDR3aa
TRBJ1-1,-,TRBV7-8,-,TGTGCCAGCAGCGGCGACAGATTGAACACTGAAGCTTTCTTT,CASSGDRLNTEAFF
TRBJ2-1,-,TRBV27,-,TGTGCCAGCAGTTTGACCCAGCGGGCTAATGAGCAGTTCTTC,CASSLTQRANEQFF
TRBJ1-1,-,TRBV28,-,TGTGCCAGCGACGGGCAGTTTGAGGGAAGACCTGAAGCTTTCTTT,CASDGQFEGRPEAFF
TRBJ1-2,once,TRBV30,-,TGTGCCTGGAGTACGGGGTCCTATGGCTACACCTTC,CAWSTGSYGYTF
TRBJ1-3,-,TRBV2,-,TGTGCCAGCAGCGGACTGCACTCTGGAAACACCATATATTTT,CASSGLHSGNTIYF
TRBJ2-1,-,TRBV15,-,TGTGCCACCAGCAGTGCGGAAGAGGGAAGCTCCTACAATGAGCAGTTCTTC,CATSSAEEGSSYNEQFF
TRBJ2-1,-,TRBV7-9,-,TGTGCCAGCAGCTCCGGGCAGGGCGCCTACAATGAGCAGTTCTTC,CASSSGQGAYNEQFF
TRBJ2-2,-,TRBV9,TRBD2,TGTGCCAGCCCTAGAGTTAGCGGGGGGAACACCGGGGAGCTGTTTTTT,CASPRVSGGNTGELFF
TRBJ1-1,-,TRBV4-1,-,TGCGCCAGCAGCCAACTACCCGCCAGGCAGGGAGGCCCGCCGTACTTT,CASSQLPARQGGPPYF
TRBJ2-7,-,TRBV10-2,-,TGCGCCAGCAGTAACGGGGAAAGGGAGCAGTACTTC,CASSNGEREQYF
TRBJ1-1,-,TRBV24-1,-,TGTGCCACCAGGGGGAGCACGGAGAACACTGAAGCTTTCTTT,CATRGSTENTEAFF
TRBJ2-5,-,TRBV27,TRBD2,TGTGCCAGCAGTTCTATCTCGTGGGTTGGGAGGGGAGAGACCCAGTACTTC,CASSSISWVGRGETQYF
TRBJ2-3,-,TRBV6-1,TRBD1,TGTGCCAGCAGTGAAGGAAGGGACAGGGGGTCAGATACGCAGTATTTT,CASSEGRDRGSDTQYF
TRBJ2-7,-,TRBV6-6,TRBD1,TGTGCCAGCAGCGGGGCTGGGGACAGCTCCTACGAGCAGTACTTC,CASSGAGDSSYEQYF
TRBJ2-1,-,TRBV5-1,-,TGCGCCAGCAGCTTGGCCCGGGGGTTCTACAATGAGCAGTTCTTC,CASSLARGFYNEQFF
TRBJ2-5,-,TRBV7-3,TRBD2,TGTGCCAGCAGCCCGAGACTAGCGGGAGGGCAAGAGACCCAGTACTTC,CASSPRLAGGQETQYF
TRBJ1-5,-,TRBV28,TRBD1,TGTGCCAGCAGAGTGGGGACAGGGGACCAGCCCCAGCATTTT,CASRVGTGDQPQHF
TRBJ2-5,-,TRBV13,-,TGTGCCAGCAGCTTATCCAGACTCCAAGAGACCCAGTACTTC,CASSLSRLQETQYF
TRBJ1-5,-,TRBV29-1,TRBD1,TGCAGCGTCGCAGGGGGATTCAATCAGCCCCAGCATTTT,CSVAGGFNQPQHF
TRBJ1-6,-,TRBV6-5,-,TGTGCCAGCAGCCGAGACAGGAACTATTCACCCCTCCACTTT,CASSRDRNYSPLHF
TRBJ2-5,-,TRBV5-1,-,TGCGCCAGCAGCCCGAGGGGGCCTAGCGGGTTCCCCTACCAAGAGACCCAGTACTTC,CASSPRGPSGFPYQETQYF
TRBJ2-3,few,TRBV5-1,-,TGCGCCAGCAGCTTGGATGTGGCGGAATCAGATACGCAGTATTTT,CASSLDVAESDTQYF
TRBJ2-7,-,TRBV4-3,-,TGCGCCAGCAGCCAAGATCGGGGTGCGGAACGGTACTTC,CASSQDRGAERYF
TRBJ1-5,once,TRBV28,-,TGTGCCAGCAGTTTATCCACCCGGGGGGGTTCCCGGCCCCAGCATTTT,CASSLSTRGGSRPQHF
TRBJ1-1,-,TRBV6-5,-,TGTGCCAGCAGATGGGGGCGGGGGGAAGCTTTCTTT,CASRWGRGEAFF
TRBJ1-2,-,TRBV10-3,-,TGTGCCATCAATGCCTACCGTGGCGGAGGCTACACCTTC,CAINAYRGGGYTF
TRBJ2-2,-,TRBV11-3,TRBD2,TGTGCCAGCGGCCGCGGGGGGGCCAGTAACGGGGAGCTGTTTTTT,CASGRGGASNGELFF
TRBJ2-3,-,TRBV5-1,-,TGCGCCAGCAAGGCGTCAGGGAGCACAGATACGCAGTATTTT,CASKASGSTDTQYF
TRBJ1-6,-,TRBV7-8,-,TGTGCCAGCAGCTTAGAGAGGGACTATTCACCCCTCCACTTT,CASSLERDYSPLHF
TRBJ1-2,-,TRBV11-3,-,TGTGCCAGCAGCGAGGACAGTCTCTATGGCTACACCTTC,CASSEDSLYGYTF
TRBJ1-1,-,TRBV12-5,-,TGTGCTAGTGGTTTGGACAGGCACACTGAAGCTTTCTTT,CASGLDRHTEAFF
TRBJ1-2,-,TRBV6-5,-,TGTGCCAGCAGTTACTCGAACGGGGAAGGCTACACCTTC,CASSYSNGEGYTF
TRBJ1-6,few,TRBV18,-,TGTGCCAGCTCGGGCGGACAGCCGCCTAATTCACCCCTCCACTTT,CASSGGQPPNSPLHF
TRBJ1-6,-,TRBV6-5,TRBD1,TGTGCCAGCAGGACAGGGAATTCACCCCTCCACTTT,CASRTGNSPLHF
TRBJ1-2,-,TRBV15,-,TGTGCCACCAAGGACACCGTTGGCTATGGCTACACCTTC,CATKDTVGYGYTF
TRBJ2-7,-,TRBV7-2,TRBD1,TGTGCCAGCAGCCGGGACAGAGCCTACGAGCAGTACTTC,CASSRDRAYEQYF
TRBJ1-1,-,TRBV5-1,-,TGCGCCAGCAGCGGGGGGGACACCATGAACACTGAAGCTTTCTTT,CASSGGDTMNTEAFF
TRBJ2-3,once,TRBV7-9,-,TGTGCCAGCGTAGCAACTAGCACAGATACGCAGTATTTT,CASVATSTDTQYF
TRBJ1-2,-,TRBV11-3,-,TGTGCCAGCAGCCGAGACAGATATGGCTACACCTTC,CASSRDRYGYTF
TRBJ2-2,once,TRBV19,-,TGTGCCAGTACGTTGAGGGTGGCCGGGGAGCTGTTTTTT,CASTLRVAGELFF
TRBJ1-2,-,TRBV7-2,-,TGTGCCAGCAGCTTAGGACAGAATTCCTATGGCTACACCTTC,CASSLGQNSYGYTF
TRBJ1-2,few,TRBV6-5,-,TGTGCCTTGGCGGGCCCGGGCTATGGCTACACCTTC,CALAGPGYGYTF
TRBJ2-5,once,TRBV9,-,TGTGCCAGCAGCGTAGGGCGGGCTCGAGAGACCCAGTACTTC,CASSVGRARETQYF